These T cell receptor beta chains were read from a single sample in a study of shared clonotypes between healthy human individuals. Some clones are missing from TCRdb's copy, which holds only in-frame ones; the method was immunoSEQ multiplex PCR. The repertoire holds around 2,100,000 clones, with roughly 95% as singletons. Material for sequencing was naive CD8+ T cells sorted from blood. Receptor source: a man younger than 35 in good health. The CDR3 runs from the conserved cysteine through the conserved F or W. Each record gives: D gene, clone size, V gene, J gene, CDR3 DNA, CDR3 protein. The D gene is left open where the match is weak. Expanded clones get a size class; other rows say once, few or many, or leave the size out.

>NA|NA|TRBV13|TRBJ1-2
TGTGCCAGCAGCTTAGAGGGGATGGCTGGCTACACCTTC
CASSLEGMAGYTF
>NA|NA|TRBV30|TRBJ2-2
TGTGCCTGGAGTGTAGAGACAGGCGTGGTCGGGGAGCTGTTTTTT
CAWSVETGVVGELFF
>NA|NA|TRBV19|TRBJ2-7
TGTGCCAGTAGTATAGACGCAGAGTACGAGCAGTACTTC
CASSIDAEYEQYF
>NA|NA|TRBV27|TRBJ1-1
TGTGCCAGCAGTTTACGGGGACCGAACACTGAAGCTTTCTTT
CASSLRGPNTEAFF
>TRBD2|NA|TRBV4-1|TRBJ2-2
TGCGCCAGCAGCCAAGAACTAGCGGGGACTATTGACACCGGGGAGCTGTTTTTT
CASSQELAGTIDTGELFF
>TRBD1|NA|TRBV10-3|TRBJ2-5
TGTGCCAGCACGGGGGGGACAGGGGTTGGACAGACCCAGTACTTC
CASTGGTGVGQTQYF
>TRBD1|NA|TRBV4-1|TRBJ2-7
TGCGCCAGCAGTCCGGGACAGAGCTACGAGCAGTACTTC
CASSPGQSYEQYF
>NA|NA|TRBV30|TRBJ1-1
TGTGCCTGGGGGCCCGATATGAACACTGAAGCTTTCTTT
CAWGPDMNTEAFF
>NA|once|TRBV28|TRBJ1-3
TGTGCCAGCAGTTTACGCACAGGGCCTGGAAACACCATATATTTT
CASSLRTGPGNTIYF
>NA|NA|TRBV19|TRBJ1-1
TGTGCCAGTAGTTTAGACAGCTTGAACACTGAAGCTTTCTTT
CASSLDSLNTEAFF
>TRBD1|NA|TRBV7-9|TRBJ2-7
TGTGCCAGCAGCTCTACCGGGACAGGTTTATACGAGCAGTACTTC
CASSSTGTGLYEQYF